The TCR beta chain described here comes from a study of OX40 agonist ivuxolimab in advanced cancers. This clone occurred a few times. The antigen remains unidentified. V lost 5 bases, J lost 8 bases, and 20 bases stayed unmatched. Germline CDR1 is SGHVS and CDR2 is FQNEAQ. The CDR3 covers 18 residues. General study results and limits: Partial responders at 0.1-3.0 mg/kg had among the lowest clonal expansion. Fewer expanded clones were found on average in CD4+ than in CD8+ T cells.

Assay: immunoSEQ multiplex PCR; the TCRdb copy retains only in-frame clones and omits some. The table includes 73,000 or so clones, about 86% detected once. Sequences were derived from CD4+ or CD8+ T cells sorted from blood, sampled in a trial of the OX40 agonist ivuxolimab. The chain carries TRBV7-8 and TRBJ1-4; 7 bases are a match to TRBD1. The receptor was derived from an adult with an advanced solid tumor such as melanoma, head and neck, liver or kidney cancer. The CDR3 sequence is CASSPVSATGNRQEKLFF. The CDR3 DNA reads TGTGCCAGCAGCCCCGTGTCCGCGACAGGGAATCGGCAGGAAAAACTGTTTTTT. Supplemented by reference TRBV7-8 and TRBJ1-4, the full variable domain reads GAGVSQSPRYKVAKRGQDVALRCDPISGHVSLFWYQQALGQGPEFLTYFQNEAQLDKSGLPSDRFFAERPEGSVSTLKIQRTQQEDSAVYLCASSPVSATGNRQEKLFFGSGTQLSVL.